This T cell receptor (beta chain) was obtained from a study of tumor and adjacent non-tumor tissue in lung cancer. Study conclusions and caveats: Significantly higher TCR diversity was found in tumor than normal lung. In normal lung, the top 100 clones were significantly more dominant than in tumor. Patients with more diverse tumor TCRs had worse survival.

TCRbeta libraries were built with three rounds of nested PCR, modified from ARM-PCR. From the multiplex PCR reads, TCRdb called clonotypes with MiXCR, one entry per CDR3 protein. This table holds approximately 79,000 distinct CDR3 sequences, around two thirds found once. The CDR3 consists of 13 residues. The germline V gene encodes CDR1 MNHNS and CDR2 SASEGT. No cell sorting was done before RNA was extracted from the tissue. Chemotherapy-naive patients with new lung cancer underwent thoracic surgery in China, August–November 2014. This clonotype was observed at least ten times. Its specificity is unknown.

The chain combines TRBV6-1 with TRBJ1-6; tentatively, D is TRBD1 (6 bases). The specimen sequenced was lung tumor tissue. The TCR originated in a man in his sixties or seventies with non-small cell lung cancer. The CDR3: CAGKGVWNSPLHF. The CDR3 coding sequence is TGTGCAGGGAAGGGGGTTTGGAATTCACCCCTCCACTTT.